A selection of T cell receptor beta chains follows, all from one sample in a study of siplizumab effects on memory and regulatory T cells. Assay: immunoSEQ multiplex PCR; the TCRdb copy retains only in-frame clones and omits some. The sample shows approximately 120,000 clones, about 91% of them seen only once. The specimen sequenced was Tregs sorted from blood. These receptors came from a human donor in good health. Both conserved end residues are trimmed from each CDR3. D genes are given only for firm matches.

j_call cdr3_length v_call d_call cdr3_aa
TRBJ2-7 10 TRBV29-1 TRBD1 SVYDRVNEQY
TRBJ2-2 12 TRBV7-2 NA ASRPIGNTGELF
TRBJ2-2 16 TRBV29-1 TRBD2 SVASGSFSGALHGELF
TRBJ1-6 11 TRBV21-1 NA ASSNGFCSPLH
TRBJ1-4 12 TRBV7-6 NA ASSLGATNEKLF
TRBJ2-7 13 TRBV27 NA ASSLLGSSSYEQY
TRBJ2-7 12 TRBV5-4 NA ASNFGGAEREQY
TRBJ2-7 11 TRBV11-2 NA ASSLDRVHEQY
TRBJ1-2 10 TRBV2 TRBD1 ARDRGDYGYT
TRBJ1-1 11 TRBV5-1 TRBD1 ASSTGGRTEAF
TRBJ2-1 14 TRBV10-3 TRBD2 AISEFPGTSGDEQF
TRBJ2-7 12 TRBV6-5 TRBD1 ASSRQGTSYEQY
TRBJ2-7 13 TRBV7-8 TRBD1 ASSLLQGRDYEQY
TRBJ1-5 14 TRBV18 TRBD1 ASSPQDRGTNQPQH
TRBJ2-5 13 TRBV6-5 TRBD1 ASSLTGQTQETQY
TRBJ2-7 14 TRBV7-2 TRBD2 ASSFLSSGGIYEQY
TRBJ2-1 14 TRBV4-2 NA ASSPLSGYSYNEQF
TRBJ1-6 12 TRBV5-1 NA ASSLTGTDSPLH
TRBJ2-2 14 TRBV6-5 NA ASSSQGAPVTGELF
TRBJ2-7 13 TRBV5-1 TRBD2 ASSLDPSGPYEQY
TRBJ1-1 12 TRBV19 NA ASRRVGGNTEAF
TRBJ1-1 13 TRBV19 NA ASSISGQKNTEAF
TRBJ2-1 10 TRBV5-1 TRBD2 ASSFRGDEQF
TRBJ1-5 13 TRBV11-2 NA ASSLGHNSNQPQH
TRBJ2-5 10 TRBV7-6 NA ASSGGQETQY
TRBJ1-4 12 TRBV5-1 NA ASSFSDGNEKLF
TRBJ2-1 12 TRBV10-3 TRBD2 AIAALTSFNEQF
TRBJ2-5 13 TRBV5-1 NA ASSLARQVGETQY
TRBJ1-1 7 TRBV7-2 NA ASSLQGS
TRBJ1-2 11 TRBV2 NA ASSLTQGHGYT
TRBJ1-1 12 TRBV18 NA ASSPLMGTTEAF
TRBJ1-4 12 TRBV6-1 NA ASSEYRFSSNLF
TRBJ2-7 12 TRBV9 TRBD1 ASSKTGGLYEQY
TRBJ2-5 9 TRBV20-1 NA SAQGRETQY
TRBJ1-1 13 TRBV9 NA ASSVESTRGPEAF
TRBJ2-7 14 TRBV9 TRBD1 ASSPTGQPVAYEQY
TRBJ1-2 9 TRBV20-1 NA SARTDYGYT
TRBJ1-1 12 TRBV6-1 TRBD1 ASRDRGGNTEAF
TRBJ1-2 13 TRBV2 NA ASNRESGASNGYT
TRBJ2-5 15 TRBV15 TRBD2 ATSRGGTSGNQETQY
TRBJ2-6 13 TRBV11-2 NA ASSKQLSGANVLT
TRBJ2-7 12 TRBV2 NA ASKRHKDSYEQY
TRBJ1-4 13 TRBV7-2 NA ASTPEGRRNEKLF
TRBJ1-1 13 TRBV9 NA ASSVQGHPNTEAF
TRBJ1-2 9 TRBV6-1 NA ASRANYGYT
TRBJ2-2 11 TRBV6-4 NA ASSLGLTGELF
TRBJ2-5 15 TRBV5-1 TRBD2 ASSRTPGGGSAETQY
TRBJ1-2 11 TRBV30 NA ALTRTANYDYT
TRBJ2-5 13 TRBV7-2 NA ASSLGLRGGETQY
TRBJ2-5 13 TRBV6-5 TRBD1 ASSGTGTALGTQY
TRBJ1-3 14 TRBV29-1 TRBD1 SAQGQGKSSGNTIY
TRBJ2-2 12 TRBV5-8 NA ASSTNTYGGELF
TRBJ2-3 16 TRBV19 TRBD2 ASSILLASGRATDTQY
TRBJ1-6 12 TRBV7-9 NA ASSAGNGASPLH
TRBJ2-2 11 TRBV6-6 NA ASSPRQTGELF
TRBJ2-5 14 TRBV6-1 TRBD1 ASSEPGTGIGETQY
TRBJ2-1 9 TRBV2 NA ASSTGRVQF